This T cell receptor (beta chain) was recorded in a study of T-cell reconstitution after alpha-beta-depleted transplantation in children. The authors prepared the TCRbeta library with unique molecular identifiers. One entry per CDR3 protein, called by TCRdb with MiXCR from the PCR reads. The sample shows hundreds of thousands of distinct CDR3 sequences, approximately 29% of them seen only once. The sample was PBMCs from the stem cell graft donor, taken from the stem cell graft. This clonotype was obtained from a human donor who donated a stem cell graft to a child with aplastic anemia.

CDR3 amino acids: CASSLVAGAPQHF. The CDR3 DNA reads TGTGCCAGCAGCTTAGTGGCGGGGGCGCCCCAGCATTTT. The chain combines TRBV7-9 with TRBJ1-5, with a tentative D call TRBD1 (6 bases). Germline lookup yields CDR1 SEHNR and CDR2 FQNEAQ (reference sequence). This CDR3 has 13 residues. The germline V and J ends were trimmed by 1 base and 9 bases, with 10 bases remaining between them.